This TCR beta chain came from a study of blood T cell dynamics during melanoma immunotherapy. Time point denoted: pre-treatment baseline. At 12 weeks after first infusion, RECIST 1.1 defined response for most patients. This CDR3 has 13 amino acids. V lost 0 bases and J 1 base, leaving 3 bases between the germline ends. CDR1 is SEHNR and CDR2 is FQNEAQ in the germline V gene (reference sequence). This clone was counted only a few times. The repertoire was sequenced with immunoSEQ multiplex PCR; TCRdb's copy has only in-frame clones and lacks some. Counted here are around 10,000 clones, 84% occurring once; the ten biggest clones make up around 15%.

This sample comprised blood, obtained from a patient treated with checkpoint blockade. The chain carries TRBV7-9 and TRBJ1-1, with D uncertain. This sequence was found in a human donor with melanoma. The CDR3 here is CASSLAGNTEAFF. For the CDR3, the DNA is TGTGCCAGCAGCTTAGCTGGGAACACTGAAGCTTTCTTT.